What follows describes a single T cell receptor (beta chain). This entry belongs to a study of blood T cell repertoires in COVID-19. Study-wide context: In each case, the material was cDNA or gDNA derived from T cells, B-cell-depleted T cells, or PBMCs.

Measured with immunoSEQ multiplex PCR; TCRdb has only the in-frame clones, and not every one. The data show 250,000 or so clones, approximately 90% seen once. V lost 4 bases and J 1 base, leaving 8 bases between the germline ends. The CDR3 totals 13 residues. Germline assignment: CDR1 LNHDA and CDR2 SQIVND (reference sequence). Sequenced input: peripheral blood. The TCR sequence derives from a woman aged 25 to 39 with COVID-19, enrolled during active disease. This chain uses TRBV19 with TRBJ2-7, with D maybe TRBD1 (6 bases). The CDR3 loop is CASSRQGSYEQYF. The DNA of the CDR3 is TGTGCCAGTAGTAGGCAGGGGTCCTACGAGCAGTACTTC.